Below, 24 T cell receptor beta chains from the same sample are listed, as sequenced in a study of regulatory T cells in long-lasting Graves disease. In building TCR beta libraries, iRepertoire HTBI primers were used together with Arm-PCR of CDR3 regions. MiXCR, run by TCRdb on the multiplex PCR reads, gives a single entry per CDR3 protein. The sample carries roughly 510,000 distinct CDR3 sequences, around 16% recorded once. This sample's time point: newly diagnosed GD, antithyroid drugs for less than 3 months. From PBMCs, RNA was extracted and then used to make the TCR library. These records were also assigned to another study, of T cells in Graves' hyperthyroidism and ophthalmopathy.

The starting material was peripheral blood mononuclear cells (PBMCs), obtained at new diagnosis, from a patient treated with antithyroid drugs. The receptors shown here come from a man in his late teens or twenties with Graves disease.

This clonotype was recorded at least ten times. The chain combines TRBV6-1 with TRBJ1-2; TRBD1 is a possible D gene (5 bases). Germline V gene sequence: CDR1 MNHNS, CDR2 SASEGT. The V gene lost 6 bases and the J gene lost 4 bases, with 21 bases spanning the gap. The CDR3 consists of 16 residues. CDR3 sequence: CASSHAGPRDSYGYTF. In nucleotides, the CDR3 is TGTGCCAGCAGCCACGCAGGGCCTAGGGATAGCTATGGCTACACCTTC.

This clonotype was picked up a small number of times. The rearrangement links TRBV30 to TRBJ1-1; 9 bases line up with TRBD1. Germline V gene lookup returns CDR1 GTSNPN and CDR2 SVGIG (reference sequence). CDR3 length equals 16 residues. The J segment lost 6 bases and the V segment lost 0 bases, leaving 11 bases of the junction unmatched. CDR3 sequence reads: CAWSVLTGQGSAEAFF. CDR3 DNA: TGTGCCTGGAGTGTATTGACGGGACAGGGTAGTGCTGAAGCTTTCTTT.

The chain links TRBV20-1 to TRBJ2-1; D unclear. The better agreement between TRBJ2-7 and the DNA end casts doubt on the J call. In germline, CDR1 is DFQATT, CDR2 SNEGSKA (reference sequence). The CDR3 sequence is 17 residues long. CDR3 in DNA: TGCAGTGCTAGAGAAGTAATAAGGATTAGCTCCTACAATGAGCAGTACTTC. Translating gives CSAREVIRISSYNEQYF.

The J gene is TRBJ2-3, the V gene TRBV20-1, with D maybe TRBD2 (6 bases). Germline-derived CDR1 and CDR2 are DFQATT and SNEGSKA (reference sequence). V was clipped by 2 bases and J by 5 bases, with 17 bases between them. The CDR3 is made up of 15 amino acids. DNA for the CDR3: TGCAGTGCTAGATTAGCGGCCGGCGGTGGAGATACGCAGTATTTT. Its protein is CSARLAAGGGDTQYF.

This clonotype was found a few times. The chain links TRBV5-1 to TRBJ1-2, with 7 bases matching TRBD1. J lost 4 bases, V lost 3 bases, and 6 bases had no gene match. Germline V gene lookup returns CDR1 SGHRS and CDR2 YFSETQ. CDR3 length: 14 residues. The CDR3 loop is CASSSTGSSYGYTF. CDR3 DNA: TGCGCCAGCAGCTCGACAGGGTCTAGCTATGGCTACACCTTC.

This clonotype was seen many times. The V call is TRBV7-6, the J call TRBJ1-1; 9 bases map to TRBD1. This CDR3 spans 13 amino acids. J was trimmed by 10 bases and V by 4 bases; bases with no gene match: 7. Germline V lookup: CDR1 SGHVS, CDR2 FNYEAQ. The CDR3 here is CASSWDGTGSAFF. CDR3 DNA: TGTGCCAGCAGCTGGGACGGGACAGGGTCAGCTTTCTTT.

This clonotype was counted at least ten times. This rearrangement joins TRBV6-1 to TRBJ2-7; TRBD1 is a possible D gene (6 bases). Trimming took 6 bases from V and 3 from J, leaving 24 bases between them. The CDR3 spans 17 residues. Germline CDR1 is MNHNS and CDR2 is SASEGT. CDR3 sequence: CASSLGPWRTDHYEQYF. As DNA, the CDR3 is TGTGCCAGCAGCCTAGGCCCCTGGCGGACAGACCACTACGAGCAGTACTTC.

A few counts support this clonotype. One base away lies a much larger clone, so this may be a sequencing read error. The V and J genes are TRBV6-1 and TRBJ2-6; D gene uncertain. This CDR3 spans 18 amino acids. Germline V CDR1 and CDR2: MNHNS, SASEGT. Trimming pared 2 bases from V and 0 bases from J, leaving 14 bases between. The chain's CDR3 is CASSERIARSSGANVLTF. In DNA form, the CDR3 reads TGTGCCAGCAGTGAACGGATAGCCCGTAGCTCTGGGGCCAACGTCCTGACTTTC.

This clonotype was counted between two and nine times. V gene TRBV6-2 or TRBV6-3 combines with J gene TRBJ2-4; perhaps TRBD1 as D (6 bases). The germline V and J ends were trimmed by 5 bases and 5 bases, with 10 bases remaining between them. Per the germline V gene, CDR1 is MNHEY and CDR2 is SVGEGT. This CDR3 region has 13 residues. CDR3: CASSRTAENIQYF. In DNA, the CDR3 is TGTGCCAGCAGTCGGACAGCGGAAAACATTCAGTACTTC.

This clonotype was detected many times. The CDR3, as DNA: TGTGCCAGCAGGGGGGGGGCCGGGAACACTGAAGCTTTCTTT. This codes for CASRGGAGNTEAFF. This chain connects TRBV12-3 or TRBV12-4 to TRBJ1-1; possible D gene TRBD1, 6 bases. The length of the CDR3 is 14 residues. V lost 6 bases and J lost 1, with 12 bases in between.

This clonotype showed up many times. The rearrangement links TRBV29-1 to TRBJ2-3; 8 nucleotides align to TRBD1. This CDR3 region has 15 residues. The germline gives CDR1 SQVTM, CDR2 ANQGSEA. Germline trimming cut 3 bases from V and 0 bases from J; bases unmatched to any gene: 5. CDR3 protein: CSVEPGQASTDTQYF. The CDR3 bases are TGCAGCGTTGAGCCGGGACAGGCTAGCACAGATACGCAGTATTTT.

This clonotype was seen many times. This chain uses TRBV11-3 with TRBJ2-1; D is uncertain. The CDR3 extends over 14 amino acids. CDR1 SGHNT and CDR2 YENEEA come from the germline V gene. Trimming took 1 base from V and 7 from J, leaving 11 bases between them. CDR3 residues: CASSLGGTENEQFF. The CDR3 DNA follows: TGTGCCAGCAGCTTAGGGGGAACCGAGAATGAGCAGTTCTTC.

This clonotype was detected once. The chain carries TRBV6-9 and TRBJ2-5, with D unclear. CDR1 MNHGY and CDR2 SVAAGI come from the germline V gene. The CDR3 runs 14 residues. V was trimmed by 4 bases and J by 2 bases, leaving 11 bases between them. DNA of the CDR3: TGTGCCAGCAGTTCCCGGCCAACTCAAGAGACCCAGTACTTC. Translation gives CASSSRPTQETQYF.

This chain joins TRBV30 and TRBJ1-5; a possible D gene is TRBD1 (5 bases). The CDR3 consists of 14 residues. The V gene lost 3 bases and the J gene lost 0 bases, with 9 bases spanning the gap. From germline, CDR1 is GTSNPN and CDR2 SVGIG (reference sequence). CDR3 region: CAWSSGTSNQPQHF. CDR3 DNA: TGTGCCTGGAGCTCAGGGACTAGCAATCAGCCCCAGCATTTT.

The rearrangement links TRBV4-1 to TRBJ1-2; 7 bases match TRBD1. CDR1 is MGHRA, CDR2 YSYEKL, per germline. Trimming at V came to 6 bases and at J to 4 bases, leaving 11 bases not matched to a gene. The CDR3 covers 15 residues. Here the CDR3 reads CASRYPGTASYGYTF. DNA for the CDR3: TGCGCCAGCAGGTACCCGGGGACAGCCTCCTATGGCTACACCTTC.

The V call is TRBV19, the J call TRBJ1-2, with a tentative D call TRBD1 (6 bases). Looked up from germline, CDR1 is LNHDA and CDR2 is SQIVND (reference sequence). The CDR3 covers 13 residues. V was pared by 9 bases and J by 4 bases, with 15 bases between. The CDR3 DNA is TGTGCCAGCTCTCTGACAGGACCCTATGGCTACACCTTC. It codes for CASSLTGPYGYTF.

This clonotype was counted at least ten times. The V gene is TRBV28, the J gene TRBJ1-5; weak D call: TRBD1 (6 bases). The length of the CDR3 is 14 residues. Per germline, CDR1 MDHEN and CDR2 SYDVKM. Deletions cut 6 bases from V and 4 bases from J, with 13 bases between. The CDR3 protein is CASSTQGGNQPQHF. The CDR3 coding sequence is TGTGCCAGCAGCACACAGGGAGGAAATCAGCCCCAGCATTTT.

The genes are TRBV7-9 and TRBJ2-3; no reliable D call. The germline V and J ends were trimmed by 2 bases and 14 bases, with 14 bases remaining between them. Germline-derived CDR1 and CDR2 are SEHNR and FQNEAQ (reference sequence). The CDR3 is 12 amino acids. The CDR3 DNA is TGTGCCAGCAGCTTACTGGGATCCCAATGGTATTTT. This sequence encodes CASSLLGSQWYF.

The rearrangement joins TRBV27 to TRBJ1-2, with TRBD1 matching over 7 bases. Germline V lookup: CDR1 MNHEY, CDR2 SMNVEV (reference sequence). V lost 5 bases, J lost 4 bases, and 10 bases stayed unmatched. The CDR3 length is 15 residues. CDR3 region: CASSSPGQSAYGYTF. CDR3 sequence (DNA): TGTGCCAGCAGTAGCCCGGGACAGTCAGCCTATGGCTACACCTTC.

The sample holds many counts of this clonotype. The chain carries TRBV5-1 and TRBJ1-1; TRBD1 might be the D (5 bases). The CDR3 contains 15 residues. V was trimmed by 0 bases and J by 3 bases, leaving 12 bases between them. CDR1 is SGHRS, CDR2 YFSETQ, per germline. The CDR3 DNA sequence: TGCGCCAGCAGCTTGGTTGGCGGGGGGGACACTGAAGCTTTCTTT. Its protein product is CASSLVGGGDTEAFF.

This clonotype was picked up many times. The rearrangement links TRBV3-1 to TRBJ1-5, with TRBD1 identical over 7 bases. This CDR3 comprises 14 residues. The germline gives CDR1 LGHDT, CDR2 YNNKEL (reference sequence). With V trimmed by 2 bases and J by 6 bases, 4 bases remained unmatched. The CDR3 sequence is CASSQTTGVQPQHF. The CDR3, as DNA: TGTGCCAGCAGCCAAACAACAGGGGTTCAGCCCCAGCATTTT.

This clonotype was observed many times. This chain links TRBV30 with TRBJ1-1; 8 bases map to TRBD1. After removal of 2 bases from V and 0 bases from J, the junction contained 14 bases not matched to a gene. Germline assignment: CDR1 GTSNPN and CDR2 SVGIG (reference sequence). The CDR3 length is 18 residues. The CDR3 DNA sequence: TGTGCCTGGAGTTCCGGGACAGGAGTTTCTTTCTTGAACACTGAAGCTTTCTTT. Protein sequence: CAWSSGTGVSFLNTEAFF.

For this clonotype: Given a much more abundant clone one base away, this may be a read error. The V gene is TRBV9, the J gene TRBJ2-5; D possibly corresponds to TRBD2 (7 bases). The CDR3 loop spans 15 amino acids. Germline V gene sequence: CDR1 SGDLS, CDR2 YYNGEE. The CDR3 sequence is CAGSVGPQGGETQYF. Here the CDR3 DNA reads TGTGCCGGCAGCGTAGGGCCACAGGGAGGGGAGACCCAGTACTTC.

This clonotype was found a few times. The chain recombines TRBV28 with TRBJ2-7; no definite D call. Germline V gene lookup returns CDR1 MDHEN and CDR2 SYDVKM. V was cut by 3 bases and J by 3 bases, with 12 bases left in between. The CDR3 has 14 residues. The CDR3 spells CASSFALMDYEQYF. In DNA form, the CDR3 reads TGTGCCAGCAGTTTCGCGCTAATGGACTACGAGCAGTACTTC.